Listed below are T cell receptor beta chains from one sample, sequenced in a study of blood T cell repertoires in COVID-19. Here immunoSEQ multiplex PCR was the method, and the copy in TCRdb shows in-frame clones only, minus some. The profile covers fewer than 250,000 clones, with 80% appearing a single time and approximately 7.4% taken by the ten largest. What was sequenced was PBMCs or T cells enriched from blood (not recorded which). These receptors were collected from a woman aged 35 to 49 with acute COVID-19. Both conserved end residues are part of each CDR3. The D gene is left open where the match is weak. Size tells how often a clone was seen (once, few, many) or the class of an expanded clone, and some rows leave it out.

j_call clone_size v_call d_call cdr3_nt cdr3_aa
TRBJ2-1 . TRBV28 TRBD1 TGTGCCAGCAGGACGACAGGGATCAATGAGCAGTTCTTC CASRTTGINEQFF
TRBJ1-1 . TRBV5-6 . TGTGCCAGCAGCCCGACAGTTATGAACACTGAAGCTTTCTTT CASSPTVMNTEAFF
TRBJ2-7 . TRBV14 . TGTGCCAGCAGCCGGCTCTACGAGCAGTACTTC CASSRLYEQYF
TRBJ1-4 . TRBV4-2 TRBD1 TGTGCCAGCAGCCCCATGGGGACAGAGTTTAATGAAAAACTGTTTTTT CASSPMGTEFNEKLFF
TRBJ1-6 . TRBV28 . TGTGCCAGCAGACAGGGCCCGAGTTTTTCACCCCTCCACTTT CASRQGPSFSPLHF
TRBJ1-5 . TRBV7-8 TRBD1 TGTGCCAGCAGCTTAGTGCCGGGACAGGGCCAGCCCCAGCATTTT CASSLVPGQGQPQHF
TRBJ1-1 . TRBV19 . TGTGCCAGTAGTATCATGAGGGATCAAACGGCCACTGAAGCTTTCTTT CASSIMRDQTATEAFF
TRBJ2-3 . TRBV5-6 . TGTGCCAGCAGCTTGGACCCTAGTGGCGGGGCAGTTACGCAGTATTTT CASSLDPSGGAVTQYF
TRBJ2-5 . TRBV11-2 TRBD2 TGTGCCAGCAGCTTTTTTAGCGGGAGCCAAGAGACCCAGTACTTC CASSFFSGSQETQYF
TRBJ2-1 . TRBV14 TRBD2 TGTGCCAGCAGCCAAGATCTCCGCGGGGGGGCAAATGAGCAGTTCTTC CASSQDLRGGANEQFF
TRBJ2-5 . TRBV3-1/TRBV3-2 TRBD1 TGTGCCAGCGTAAGGGGGACAGGGGAAACAGGGGTGCCAGAGACCCAGTACTTC CASVRGTGETGVPETQYF
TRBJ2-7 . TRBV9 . TGTGCCAGCAGCGTAGGGATGCGGGGCTGGAACGAGCAGTACTTC CASSVGMRGWNEQYF
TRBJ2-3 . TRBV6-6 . TGTGCCAGCAGTTACTCGGACTCCCCCGGCGCAGATACGCAGTATTTT CASSYSDSPGADTQYF
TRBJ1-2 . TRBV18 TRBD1 TGTGCCAGCTCACCAATACAGGGGGATGGCTACACCTTC CASSPIQGDGYTF
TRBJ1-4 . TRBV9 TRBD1 TGTGCCAGCAGCGTAGAGACAGGGGGGTCCTTTAATGAAAAACTGTTTTTT CASSVETGGSFNEKLFF
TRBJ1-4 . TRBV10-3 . TGTGCCATCAGTGATGGGGGGGGGAATGAAAAACTGTTTTTT CAISDGGGNEKLFF
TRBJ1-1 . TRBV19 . TGTGCCAGTAGTAGAGTAGGGGAGGGTAGTACTGAAGCTTTCTTT CASSRVGEGSTEAFF
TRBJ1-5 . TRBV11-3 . TGTGCCAGCAGCTCTCAGGGGCTCAATCAGCCCCAGCATTTT CASSSQGLNQPQHF
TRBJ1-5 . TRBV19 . TGTGCCAGTAGTATACCCTTAATCAGTCAGCCCCAGCATTTT CASSIPLISQPQHF
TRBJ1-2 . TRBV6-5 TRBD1 TGTGCCAGCAGACCCGGACAGGGGGACATCTATGGCTACACCTTC CASRPGQGDIYGYTF
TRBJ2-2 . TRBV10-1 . TGCGCCAGCAGTGGTGGGGGGAGACGGACCGGGGAGCTGTTTTTT CASSGGGRRTGELFF
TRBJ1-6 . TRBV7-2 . TGTGCCAGCAGCTTAGGGCCGTATAATTCACCCCTCCACTTT CASSLGPYNSPLHF
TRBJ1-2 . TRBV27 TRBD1 TGTGCCAGCAGTTCCGGACAGGCCTGGGGCGGCTACACCTTC CASSSGQAWGGYTF
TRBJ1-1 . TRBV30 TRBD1 TGTGCCTGGGGACAGGGGTTTAACACTGAAGCTTTCTTT CAWGQGFNTEAFF
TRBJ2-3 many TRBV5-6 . TGTGCCAGCAGGTATGGACGGGATACAACAGATACGCAGTATTTT CASRYGRDTTDTQYF
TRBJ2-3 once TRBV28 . TGTGCCAGCAGTTTCGAGTATCCCACAGATACGCAGTATTTT CASSFEYPTDTQYF
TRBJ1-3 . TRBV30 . TGTGCCTGGACTTACCCGGGACATCAGTCTGGAAACACCATATATTTT CAWTYPGHQSGNTIYF
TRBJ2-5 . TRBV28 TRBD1 TGTGCCAGCAGTTTTGCAGGGGGCGGGCAAGAGACCCAGTACTTC CASSFAGGGQETQYF
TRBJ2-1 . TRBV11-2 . TGTGCCAGCAGCTTGGCGGGTTCCCTAAACAATGAGCAGTTCTTC CASSLAGSLNNEQFF
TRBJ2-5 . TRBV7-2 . TGTGCCAGCAGCTTAGGACTAGTCCAAGAGACCCAGTACTTC CASSLGLVQETQYF
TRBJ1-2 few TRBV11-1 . TGTGCCAGCAGCTCCACAGGGACTAACTATGGCTACACCTTC CASSSTGTNYGYTF
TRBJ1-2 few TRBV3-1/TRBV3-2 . TGTGCCAGCAGCCCTAAGGAGATGCCTCCCTCCTTC CASSPKEMPPSF
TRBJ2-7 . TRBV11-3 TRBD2 TGTGCCAGCAGCAGGACTAGCTACGAGCAGTACTTC CASSRTSYEQYF
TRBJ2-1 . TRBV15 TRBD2 TGTGCCACCAGCAGGACTAGCGGGAGGGCTGGCGGTGAGCAGTTCTTC CATSRTSGRAGGEQFF
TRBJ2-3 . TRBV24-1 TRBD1 TGTGCCACCAGTGATCCCTCCCGACAGGGGCGTAGGTCAGATACGCAGTATTTT CATSDPSRQGRRSDTQYF
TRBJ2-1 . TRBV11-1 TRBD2 TGTGCCAGCAGCCCAAAGGGACTAGCGGAGCAGTTCTTC CASSPKGLAEQFF
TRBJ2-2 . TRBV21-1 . TGTGCCAGCAGCAGACACAGGGACAGGACCACCGGGGAGCTGTTTTTT CASSRHRDRTTGELFF
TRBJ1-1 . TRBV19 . TGTGCATCTCGCAGGCCGAACACTGAAGCTTTCTTT CASRRPNTEAFF
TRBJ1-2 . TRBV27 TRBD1 TGTGCCAGCAGTTTGACAGGGTATACGTCCGGCTATGGCTACACCTTC CASSLTGYTSGYGYTF
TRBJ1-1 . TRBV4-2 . TGTGCCAGCAGCCAAGCAAGGAGGGGTCTGTCAGCTTTCTTT CASSQARRGLSAFF
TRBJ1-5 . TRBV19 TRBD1 TGTGCCAGTAGTATATTCTTAGGACAGGGGAACAATCAGCCCCAGCATTTT CASSIFLGQGNNQPQHF
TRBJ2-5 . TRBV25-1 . TGTGCCAGCAGTGAATATTTTTATCCCAGGGAAGAGACCCAGTACTTC CASSEYFYPREETQYF
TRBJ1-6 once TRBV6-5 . TGTGCCAGCAGTTCCCCCCCGTCACCCCTCCACTTT CASSSPPSPLHF
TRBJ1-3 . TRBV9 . TGTGCCAGCAGCGTAGGACAGAGCTCTGGAAACACCATATATTTT CASSVGQSSGNTIYF
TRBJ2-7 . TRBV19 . TGTGCCAGTAAGGGGACACTGTCCTACGAGCAGTACTTC CASKGTLSYEQYF